The source of this T cell receptor (beta chain) is a study of T cells after yellow fever vaccination. Study summary: When fractions had low cell numbers, they were prepared with SMART-Seq v4 Ultra Low Input. Regarding the study as a whole: FACS-sorted repertoires could contain abundant clonotypes contaminating from the bulk population. Subsequent booster samples again held most clones from primary vaccination (under 98% CD4, over 80% CD8).

This CDR3 has 15 amino acids. Trimming took off 6 bases at V and 2 bases at J, with 15 bases between the two ends. In making TCR cDNA, 5'RACE template switching added a universal primer site and UMIs to it. TCRdb redid the calling of the 5' RACE reads with MiXCR, one entry per CDR3 protein. The profile shows more than 95,000 distinct CDR3 sequences, roughly 6.8% of them singletons. Many counts were recorded for this clonotype. The target antigen is unknown. This specimen consisted of CD4+ T cells sorted from PBMCs, obtained roughly seven weeks after the first yellow fever vaccination. V is TRBV12-3 or TRBV12-4 and J is TRBJ2-3; D possibly matches TRBD1 or TRBD2 (5 bases each). The origin of this receptor is a man between 18 and 35 years old who received the YFV17D yellow fever vaccine. DNA of the CDR3: TGTGCCAGCAGAAAAGGGACGTCTACCACAGATACGCAGTATTTT. This gives the protein CASRKGTSTTDTQYF.